This TCR beta chain stems from a study of cytomegalovirus exposure and HLA in healthy donors. Primers: 60 Vbeta forward and 13 Jbeta reverse. Generated by immunoSEQ multiplex PCR, the TCRdb table keeps only in-frame clones and is missing some. The sample carries just under 250,000 clones, 82% recorded once. V lost 0 bases, J lost 4 bases, and 4 bases stayed unmatched. Germline loops: CDR1 SGHRS, CDR2 YFSETQ. The CDR3 consists of 15 residues. The sequencing input was PBMCs. V and J are TRBV5-1 and TRBJ1-2, with TRBD1 matching over 9 bases. This TCR derives from a woman aged 40 to 50 in good health and CMV-seropositive. Here the CDR3 reads CASSLGGTGFYGYTF. For the CDR3, the DNA is TGCGCCAGCAGCTTGGGAGGGACAGGGTTCTATGGCTACACCTTC.